Below, 30 T cell receptor beta chains from the same sample are listed, as sequenced in a study of blood T cells in healthy people across ages. Sample-barcoded 5' priming and a J-beta primer mix drove a second PCR of about 6 to 12 cycles. TCRdb processed the 5' RACE reads anew with MiXCR; each CDR3 protein has one entry. The sample has around 850,000 distinct CDR3 sequences; around 36% are singletons. Sequencing was performed on blood. Receptor source: a man aged 18 to 35 in good health.

In this sample, this clonotype turned up a few times. J is TRBJ1-5 and V is TRBV10-3; D gene uncertain. V lost 4 bases, J lost 0 bases, and 7 bases lay in between. The V gene's germline CDR1 is ENHRY and CDR2 SYGVKD. The CDR3 is 14 residues long. CDR3 loop: CAISGSISNQPQHF. The CDR3 nucleotides read TGTGCCATCAGTGGTTCGATTAGCAATCAGCCCCAGCATTTT.

This chain links TRBV21-1 with TRBJ2-1. TRBV21-1 is given as a pseudogene. CDR3 size: 12 residues. CDR3: CASTTAVNEQFF. The CDR3 nucleotides are TGTGCCAGCACGACGGCGGTGAATGAGCAGTTCTTC.

The chain links TRBV20-1 to TRBJ1-4; D might be TRBD1 (5 bases). Germline V gene data show CDR1 as DFQATT and CDR2 as SNEGSKA (reference sequence). V dropped 5 bases and J dropped 8 bases, with 18 bases sitting between them. The CDR3 is made up of 14 amino acids. CDR3 nucleotide sequence: TGCAGTGCTCTCCGGGACCCAGGGAGGGAAAAACTGTTTTTT. Translated, it gives CSALRDPGREKLFF.

This clonotype is medium-sized. This chain links TRBV4-3 with TRBJ1-4; TRBD1 might be the D (5 bases). The CDR3 totals 17 residues. V shed 0 bases and J shed 3 bases, with 14 bases lying between them. In germline, CDR1 is LGHNA, CDR2 YSLEER. CDR3 in DNA: TGCGCCAGCAGCCAAGACTGGGACGCGTCCGCTAATGAAAAACTGTTTTTT. This codes for CASSQDWDASANEKLFF.

This clonotype was picked up many times. This chain connects TRBV7-2 to TRBJ2-5; weak D call: TRBD1 (5 bases). The germline V gene encodes CDR1 SGHTA and CDR2 FQGNSA. V lost 6 bases and J lost 1, with 15 bases in between. The CDR3 is made up of 15 amino acids. The CDR3 DNA follows: TGTGCCAGCAGGGTTGCAGGGCTCATCCAAGAGACCCAGTACTTC. Protein product: CASRVAGLIQETQYF.

The V and J genes are TRBV4-3 and TRBJ1-5; weak D call: TRBD1 (6 bases). This CDR3 has 16 amino acids. V was clipped by 4 bases and J by 5 bases, with 18 bases between them. Germline V gene sequence: CDR1 LGHNA, CDR2 YSLEER. CDR3: CASSPQVRGGDQPQHF. CDR3 coding DNA: TGCGCCAGCAGCCCTCAGGTCAGGGGAGGGGATCAGCCCCAGCATTTT.

About this clonotype itself: This may stem from a read error, because a much larger clone lies one nucleotide away. V usage is TRBV29-1 and J usage is TRBJ2-1; D gene uncertain. The CDR3 contains 11 residues. V lost 2 bases, J lost 11 bases, and 10 bases lay in between. Germline V gives CDR1 SQVTM, CDR2 ANQGSEA. The CDR3 DNA is TGCAGCGTTGAATTGCGGAATAAGCAGTTCTTC. This sequence encodes CSVELRNKQFF.

This clonotype was observed at least ten times. This chain uses TRBV3-1 with TRBJ2-3; D is undetermined. Trimming cost V 3 bases and J 0 bases, with 4 bases left between them. The CDR3 loop spans 13 amino acids. Germline V gene lookup returns CDR1 LGHDT and CDR2 YNNKEL (reference sequence). The CDR3 coding sequence is TGTGCCAGCAGCCACATCAGCACAGATACGCAGTATTTT. Translation: CASSHISTDTQYF.

As regards this clonotype: Possible read error: a much larger clone is one base away. The chain uses TRBV7-3 and TRBJ2-5, with a possible D match to TRBD2 (6 bases). CDR1 and CDR2 (germline): SGHTA, FQGTGA. The CDR3 runs 14 residues. The CDR3 loop is CANSLELAEETQYF. The DNA for the CDR3 is TGTGCCAACAGCTTAGAACTAGCTGAGGAGACCCAGTACTTC.

DNA of the CDR3: TGTGCCAGCAGTTACCCGGTATCAGAGGGGGCCTACGAGCAGTACTTC. It yields the protein CASSYPVSEGAYEQYF. The V call is TRBV6-2 or TRBV6-3, the J call TRBJ2-7, with D perhaps matching TRBD1 (6 bases). The CDR3 is 16 residues long. V lost 2 bases, J lost 2 bases, and 16 bases lay in between. Germline V gene sequence: CDR1 MNHEY, CDR2 SVGEGT.

The chain recombines TRBV11-2 with TRBJ1-1, with TRBD1 matching 8 bases. This CDR3 comprises 15 residues. The germline V gene encodes CDR1 SGHAT and CDR2 FQNNGV. The J segment lost 0 bases and the V segment lost 5 bases, leaving 5 bases of the junction unmatched. As DNA, the CDR3 is TGTGCCAGCAGCCGACAGGGGTTTTTGAACACTGAAGCTTTCTTT. Translated, it gives CASSRQGFLNTEAFF.

This clonotype occurred a few times. V and J are TRBV4-2 and TRBJ2-7, with D perhaps given as TRBD1 or TRBD2 (5 bases each). This CDR3 comprises 16 residues. Germline CDR1 LGHNA, CDR2 YNFKEQ. Trimming took 4 bases from V and 2 from J, leaving 18 bases between them. The CDR3 DNA reads TGTGCCAGCAGCCTAGGGAGTGAGGGGCCCCCCTACGAGCAGTACTTC. Translated: CASSLGSEGPPYEQYF.

The V and J genes are TRBV7-2 and TRBJ2-2; D is ambiguous. The CDR3 is 12 amino acids. Trimming left V 5 bases short and J 7 bases short, with 8 bases between. Germline CDR1 and CDR2: SGHTA and FQGNSA. The CDR3 sequence is CASSTPNGELFF. The CDR3 DNA reads TGTGCCAGCAGCACTCCGAACGGGGAGCTGTTTTTT.

J is TRBJ2-1 and V is TRBV7-9, with 9 nucleotides matching TRBD1. From germline, CDR1 is SEHNR and CDR2 FQNEAQ (reference sequence). The J segment lost 14 bases and the V segment lost 5 bases, leaving 7 bases of the junction unmatched. The CDR3 is 12 amino acids. CDR3 coding DNA: TGTGCCAGCAGCATGAGACAGGGGGGCGAGTTCTTC. Translation: CASSMRQGGEFF.

This sequence joins TRBV20-1 and TRBJ2-4; D gene ambiguous. Germline V CDR1 and CDR2: DFQATT, SNEGSKA (reference sequence). The CDR3 is 12 amino acids. The V end was cut by 7 bases, the J end by 6 bases, with 13 bases between. CDR3 bases: TGCAGTGTTGATTTCCTCGGAAACATTCAGTACTTC. The encoded protein is CSVDFLGNIQYF.

This clonotype was seen repeatedly, ten times or more. CDR3 DNA sequence: TGTGCCAGCAGCCCCGACGGACAAGAGACCCAGTACTTC. Amino acids: CASSPDGQETQYF. The chain couples TRBV2 to TRBJ2-5; D is unresolved. Trimming left V 6 bases short and J 2 bases short, with 10 bases between. Germline V lookup: CDR1 SNHLY, CDR2 FYNNEI. The CDR3 covers 13 residues.

Only a few counts were recorded for this clonotype. CDR3 amino acids: CASNRQGPGYEQYF. For the CDR3, the DNA is TGCGCCAGCAACCGACAGGGACCCGGCTACGAGCAGTACTTC. The rearrangement uses TRBV23-1 and TRBJ2-7; 7 bases line up with TRBD1. TRBV23-1 is an ORF, and what it does is uncertain. The CDR3 is made up of 14 amino acids. V dropped 7 bases and J dropped 3; count of bases not matched to a gene: 9.

For this clonotype: At one end, the junction sequence differs from germline, possibly due to a read error. The rearrangement uses TRBV7-2 and TRBJ1-5, with 7 bases fitting TRBD1. This CDR3 comprises 18 residues. Germline V lookup: CDR1 SGHTA, CDR2 FQGNSA. Here the CDR3 DNA reads TGTGCCAACAGCCCCGGACAGGCCGATTATTATAGCAATCAGCCCCAGCATTTT. Protein product: CANSPGQADYYSNQPQHF.

Comments on this clonotype: A much larger clonotype is one base distant, so this may be a read error. This rearrangement joins TRBV12-3 or TRBV12-4 to TRBJ2-3; D is undetermined. The CDR3 is 16 amino acids. Trimming removed 8 bases at V and 1 base at J, with 19 bases between. For the CDR3, the DNA is TGTGCCAGCGGTCATGGGATGGCAGCCCGCACAGATACGCAGTATTTT. It encodes CASGHGMAARTDTQYF.

The V call is TRBV12-3 or TRBV12-4, the J call TRBJ2-1, with TRBD2 identical over 9 bases. This CDR3 is built from 14 residues. J was trimmed by 8 bases and V by 3 bases; bases with no gene match: 5. The CDR3 loop is CASSFQASGDEQFF. The DNA for the CDR3 is TGTGCCAGCAGTTTTCAGGCTAGCGGGGATGAGCAGTTCTTC.

This clonotype appeared once. The J gene is TRBJ1-6, the V gene TRBV7-9; 9 bases are shared with TRBD1. The CDR3 is made up of 15 amino acids. V trimming: 5 bases; J trimming: 5 bases; junction bases outside the gene matches: 4. CDR1 is SEHNR and CDR2 is FQNEAQ in the germline V gene (reference sequence). In DNA, the CDR3 is TGTGCCAGCAGCGCCCGGACAGGGGATAATTCACCCCTCCACTTT. This codes for CASSARTGDNSPLHF.

This clonotype was counted only a few times. The chain employs TRBV20-1 and TRBJ2-3; TRBD2 matches at 10 bases. Germline CDR1 DFQATT, CDR2 SNEGSKA (reference sequence). V lost 2 bases and J lost 0; bases outside the gene matches: 5. The CDR3 has 16 amino acids. CDR3 nucleotide sequence: TGCAGTGCTAGAAACCCTAGCGGGGGTAGCACAGATACGCAGTATTTT. It yields the protein CSARNPSGGSTDTQYF.

As to this clonotype: The junction shows a germline mismatch at one end, possibly a read error. The chain has TRBV5-5 and TRBJ2-3, with 7 bases identical to TRBD1. The CDR3 runs to 16 residues. Germline-derived CDR1 and CDR2 are SGHKS and YYEKEE (reference sequence). The CDR3 DNA sequence: TGTACCAGCAGCCAGGGACAGCTGATTTGGACAGATACGCAGTATTTT. Encoded protein: CTSSQGQLIWTDTQYF.

CDR3 nucleotides: TGCAGTGCTAGCGTAGGGGGACCCGTCTCGAGCACAGATACGCAGTATTTT. Its translation: CSASVGGPVSSTDTQYF. The J gene is TRBJ2-3, the V gene TRBV20-1; TRBD1 is a possible D gene (6 bases). The CDR3 consists of 17 residues. CDR1 and CDR2 from the germline V gene are DFQATT and SNEGSKA (reference sequence). Trimming cost V 3 bases and J 0 bases, with 19 bases left between them.

The chain combines TRBV10-3 with TRBJ1-1; D gene uncertain. The germline V and J ends were trimmed by 5 bases and 1 base, with 14 bases remaining between them. The CDR3 consists of 15 residues. Germline CDR1 ENHRY, CDR2 SYGVKD. The CDR3 bases are TGTGCCATCAGTATAGGCCCAATGGCGAACACTGAAGCTTTCTTT. The encoded protein is CAISIGPMANTEAFF.

The chain recombines TRBV7-2 with TRBJ2-1; no clear D. The V gene lost 1 base and the J gene lost 14 bases, with 15 bases spanning the gap. This CDR3 contains 13 residues. The germline CDR1 and CDR2 sequences are SGHTA and FQGNSA. CDR3 nucleotides: TGTGCCAGCAGCTTAGATTTTTCTGGGGTGAAGTTCTTC. Protein: CASSLDFSGVKFF.

This clonotype was counted ten times or more. The rearrangement uses TRBV4-1 and TRBJ1-2; possible D gene TRBD1, 5 bases. The CDR3 has 13 residues. Trimming removed 2 bases at V and 5 bases at J, with 9 bases between. Germline values: CDR1 MGHRA, CDR2 YSYEKL. Here the CDR3 reads CASSQPQAYGYTF. The DNA for the CDR3 is TGCGCCAGCAGCCAACCACAGGCATATGGCTACACCTTC.

This clonotype was seen a single time. The chain employs TRBV12-3 or TRBV12-4 and TRBJ2-4, with a weak D call TRBD1 (5 bases). The germline V and J ends were trimmed by 3 bases and 0 bases, with 9 bases remaining between them. The CDR3 runs 15 residues. The CDR3 DNA reads as TGTGCCAGCAGTTTTGTGGGGCTAGCCAAAAACATTCAGTACTTC. It yields the protein CASSFVGLAKNIQYF.

The V gene is TRBV20-1, the J gene TRBJ1-5; D is perhaps TRBD1 (5 bases). CDR3 length: 15 amino acids. From germline, CDR1 is DFQATT and CDR2 SNEGSKA (reference sequence). V shed 2 bases and J shed 5 bases, with 16 bases lying between them. The CDR3: CSARTGRQGHQPQHF. The CDR3 DNA follows: TGCAGTGCTAGAACGGGACGGCAGGGCCATCAGCCCCAGCATTTT.

The chain employs TRBV6-1 and TRBJ1-2; no clear D. V was cut by 5 bases and J by 8 bases, with 21 bases left in between. Germline values: CDR1 MNHNS, CDR2 SASEGT. This CDR3 has 15 residues. The CDR3 coding sequence is TGTGCCAGCAGTAACCCGGGCCGCCTTGCCTGGGGCTACACCTTC. It specifies CASSNPGRLAWGYTF.